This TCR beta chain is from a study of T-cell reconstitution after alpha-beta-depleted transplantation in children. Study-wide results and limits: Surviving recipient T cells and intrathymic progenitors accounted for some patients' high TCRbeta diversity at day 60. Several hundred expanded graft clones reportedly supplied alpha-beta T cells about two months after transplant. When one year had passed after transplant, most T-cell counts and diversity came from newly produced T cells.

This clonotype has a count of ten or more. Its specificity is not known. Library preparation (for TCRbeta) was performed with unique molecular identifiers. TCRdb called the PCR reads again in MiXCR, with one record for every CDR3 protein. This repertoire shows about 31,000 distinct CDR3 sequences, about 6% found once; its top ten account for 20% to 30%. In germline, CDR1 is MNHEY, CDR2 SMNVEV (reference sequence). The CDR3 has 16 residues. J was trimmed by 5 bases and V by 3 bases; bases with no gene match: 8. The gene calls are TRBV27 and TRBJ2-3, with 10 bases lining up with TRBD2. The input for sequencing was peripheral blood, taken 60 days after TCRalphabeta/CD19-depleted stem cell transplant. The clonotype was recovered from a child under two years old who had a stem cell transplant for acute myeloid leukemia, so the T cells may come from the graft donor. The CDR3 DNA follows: TGTGCCAGCAGTTTCCTCAGCGGGAGGGCCGGAGATACGCAGTATTTT. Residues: CASSFLSGRAGDTQYF.